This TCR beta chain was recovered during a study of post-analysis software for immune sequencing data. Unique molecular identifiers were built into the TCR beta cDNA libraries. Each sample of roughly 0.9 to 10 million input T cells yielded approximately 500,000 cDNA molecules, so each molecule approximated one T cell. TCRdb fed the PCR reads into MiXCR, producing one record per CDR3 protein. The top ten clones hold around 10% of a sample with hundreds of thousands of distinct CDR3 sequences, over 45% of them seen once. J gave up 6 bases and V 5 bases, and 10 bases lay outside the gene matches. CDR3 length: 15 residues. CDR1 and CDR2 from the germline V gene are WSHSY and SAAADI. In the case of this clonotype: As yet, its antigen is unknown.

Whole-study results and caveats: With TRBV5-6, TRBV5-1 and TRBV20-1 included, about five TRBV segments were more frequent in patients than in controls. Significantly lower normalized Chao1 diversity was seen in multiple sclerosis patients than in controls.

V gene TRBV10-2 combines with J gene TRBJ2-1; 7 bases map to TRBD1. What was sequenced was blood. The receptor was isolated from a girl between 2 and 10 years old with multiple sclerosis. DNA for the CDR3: TGCGCCAGCAGTTACAGGGGCCTACTCGCCAATGAGCAGTTCTTC. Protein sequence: CASSYRGLLANEQFF.